This T cell receptor beta chain was found in a study of blood T cell repertoires in COVID-19. This clone was counted a few times. The cohort comprised adults aged 18 to 89 years residing in about two dozen US areas. The V end lost 2 bases, the J end lost 2 bases, and 10 bases lay between the germline ends. The CDR3 has 14 residues. CDR1 KGHSH and CDR2 LQKENI come from the germline V gene. In the study's own analysis: Counts of nucleated cells, estimated from reference gene primer amplification, were obtained. Repertoires were generated with immunoSEQ multiplex PCR, while TCRdb's copy carries only in-frame clones and drops some. That table supplies the V and J calls and clone size; D and trimming were determined from the DNA. The sample has 200,000 to 300,000 clones; nearly 90% are singletons.

This TCR was recovered from a woman in her 30s with acute COVID-19. The sample was PBMCs or T cells enriched from blood (not recorded which). This chain connects TRBV18 to TRBJ2-7, with D unclear. CDR3 sequence reads: CASSPMATAYEQYF. CDR3 DNA: TGTGCCAGCTCACCAATGGCCACAGCCTACGAGCAGTACTTC.